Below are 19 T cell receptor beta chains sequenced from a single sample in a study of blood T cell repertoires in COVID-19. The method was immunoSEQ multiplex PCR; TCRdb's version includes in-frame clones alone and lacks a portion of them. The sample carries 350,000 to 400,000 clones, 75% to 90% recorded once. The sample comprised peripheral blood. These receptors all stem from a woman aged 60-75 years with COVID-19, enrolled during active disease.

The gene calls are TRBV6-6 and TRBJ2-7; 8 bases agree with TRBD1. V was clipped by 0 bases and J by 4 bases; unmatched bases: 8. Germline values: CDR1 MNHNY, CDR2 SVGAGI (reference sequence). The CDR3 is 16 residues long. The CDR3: CASSYSSWDRPYEQYF. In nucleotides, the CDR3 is TGTGCCAGCAGTTACTCGAGTTGGGACAGGCCTTACGAGCAGTACTTC.

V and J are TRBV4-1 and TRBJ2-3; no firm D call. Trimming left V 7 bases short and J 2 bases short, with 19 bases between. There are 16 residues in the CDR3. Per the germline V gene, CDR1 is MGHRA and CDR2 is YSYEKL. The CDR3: CASKMFLTVYTDTQYF. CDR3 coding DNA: TGCGCCAGCAAGATGTTCCTGACTGTGTACACAGATACGCAGTATTTT.

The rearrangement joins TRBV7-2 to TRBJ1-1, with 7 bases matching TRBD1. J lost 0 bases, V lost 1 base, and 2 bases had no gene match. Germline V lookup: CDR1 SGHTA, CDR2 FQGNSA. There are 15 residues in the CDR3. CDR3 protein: CASSLGTGMNTEAFF. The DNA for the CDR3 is TGTGCCAGCAGCTTAGGGACAGGCATGAACACTGAAGCTTTCTTT.

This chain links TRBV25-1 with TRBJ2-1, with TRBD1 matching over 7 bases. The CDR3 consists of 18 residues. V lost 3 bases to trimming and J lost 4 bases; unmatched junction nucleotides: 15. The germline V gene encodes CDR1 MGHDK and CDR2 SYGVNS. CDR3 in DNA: TGTGCCAGCAGTGATAACCCCGGAAGGGGGCCCCAATACAATGAGCAGTTCTTC. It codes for CASSDNPGRGPQYNEQFF.

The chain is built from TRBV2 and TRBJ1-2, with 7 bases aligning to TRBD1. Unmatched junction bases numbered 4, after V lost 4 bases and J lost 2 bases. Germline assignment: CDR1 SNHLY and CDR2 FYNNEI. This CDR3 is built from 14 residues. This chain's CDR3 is CASSVRQGNYGYTF. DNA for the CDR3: TGTGCCAGCAGTGTACGACAGGGCAACTATGGCTACACCTTC.

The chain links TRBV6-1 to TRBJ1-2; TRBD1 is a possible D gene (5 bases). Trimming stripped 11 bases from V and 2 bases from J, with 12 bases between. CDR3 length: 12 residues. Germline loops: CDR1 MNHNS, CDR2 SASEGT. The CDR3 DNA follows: TGTGCCGTCGGGGGACCCAACTATGGCTACACCTTC. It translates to CAVGGPNYGYTF.

CDR3 sequence (DNA): TGTGCCAGCAGCCAATATACAGGGGGTTCTTCCGCCTATGGCTACACCTTC. Translating it yields CASSQYTGGSSAYGYTF. The V call is TRBV7-8, the J call TRBJ1-2; 8 nucleotides agree with TRBD1. Germline CDR1 reads SGHVS; CDR2 reads FQNEAQ. The length of the CDR3 is 17 residues. With V trimmed by 5 bases and J by 4 bases, 15 bases remained unmatched. Full variable domain (outside the CDR3, taken from reference TRBV7-8 and TRBJ1-2): GAGVSQSPRYKVAKRGQDVALRCDPISGHVSLFWYQQALGQGPEFLTYFQNEAQLDKSGLPSDRFFAERPEGSVSTLKIQRTQQEDSAVYLCASSQYTGGSSAYGYTFGSGTRLTVV.

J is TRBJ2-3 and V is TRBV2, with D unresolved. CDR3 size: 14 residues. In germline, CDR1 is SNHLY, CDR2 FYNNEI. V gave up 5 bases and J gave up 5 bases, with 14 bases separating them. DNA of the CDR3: TGTGCCAGCAGTCTCCGTGTAGCTGTAGATACGCAGTATTTT. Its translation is CASSLRVAVDTQYF.

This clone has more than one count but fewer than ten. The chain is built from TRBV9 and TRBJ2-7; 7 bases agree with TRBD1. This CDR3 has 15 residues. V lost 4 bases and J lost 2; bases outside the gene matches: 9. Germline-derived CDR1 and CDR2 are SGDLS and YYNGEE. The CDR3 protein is CASSYHIGTAYEQYF. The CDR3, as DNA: TGTGCCAGCAGCTACCACATTGGGACAGCCTACGAGCAGTACTTC.

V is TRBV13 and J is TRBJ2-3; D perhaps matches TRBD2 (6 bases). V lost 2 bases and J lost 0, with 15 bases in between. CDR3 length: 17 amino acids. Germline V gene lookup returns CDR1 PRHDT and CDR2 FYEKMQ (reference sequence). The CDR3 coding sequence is TGTGCCAGCAGCTTAAGTTGGGGGGTAGTAAGCACAGATACGCAGTATTTT. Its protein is CASSLSWGVVSTDTQYF.

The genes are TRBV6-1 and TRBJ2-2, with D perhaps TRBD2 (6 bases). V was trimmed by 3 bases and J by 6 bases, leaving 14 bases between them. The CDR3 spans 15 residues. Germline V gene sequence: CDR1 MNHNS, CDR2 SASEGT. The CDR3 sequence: CASSDSGAGSGELFF. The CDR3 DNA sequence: TGTGCCAGCAGTGACTCAGGCGCGGGGTCCGGGGAGCTGTTTTTT.

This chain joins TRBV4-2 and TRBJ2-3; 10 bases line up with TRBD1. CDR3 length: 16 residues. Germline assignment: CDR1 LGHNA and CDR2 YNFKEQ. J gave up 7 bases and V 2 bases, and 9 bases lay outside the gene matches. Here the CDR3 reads CASSQKGRTGGNTQYF. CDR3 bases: TGTGCCAGCAGCCAAAAGGGAAGGACAGGGGGGAATACGCAGTATTTT.

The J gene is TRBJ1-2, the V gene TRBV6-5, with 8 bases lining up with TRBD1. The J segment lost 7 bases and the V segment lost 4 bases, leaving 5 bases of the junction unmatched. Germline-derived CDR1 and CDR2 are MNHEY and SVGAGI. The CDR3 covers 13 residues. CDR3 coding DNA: TGTGCCAGCAGTTTTGCAGGGGGCGGTGGCTACACCTTC. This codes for CASSFAGGGGYTF.

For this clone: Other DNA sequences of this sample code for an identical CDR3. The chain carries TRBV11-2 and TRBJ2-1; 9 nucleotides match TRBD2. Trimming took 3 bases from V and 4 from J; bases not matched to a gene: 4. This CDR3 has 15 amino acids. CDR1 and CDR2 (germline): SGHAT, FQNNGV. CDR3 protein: CASSFTSGSYNEQFF. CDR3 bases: TGTGCCAGCAGCTTTACTAGCGGGTCTTACAATGAGCAGTTCTTC.

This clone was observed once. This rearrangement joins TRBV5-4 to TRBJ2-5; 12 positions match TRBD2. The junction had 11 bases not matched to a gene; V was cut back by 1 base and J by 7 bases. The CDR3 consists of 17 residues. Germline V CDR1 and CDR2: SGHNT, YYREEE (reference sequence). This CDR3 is CASSLRLAGGPVGTQYF. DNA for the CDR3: TGTGCCAGCAGCTTGAGGCTAGCGGGGGGGCCGGTTGGGACCCAGTACTTC.

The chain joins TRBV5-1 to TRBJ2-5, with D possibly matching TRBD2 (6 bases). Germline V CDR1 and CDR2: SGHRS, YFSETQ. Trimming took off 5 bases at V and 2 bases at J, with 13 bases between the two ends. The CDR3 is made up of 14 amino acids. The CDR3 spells CASSWGGNQETQYF. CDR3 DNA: TGCGCCAGCAGTTGGGGAGGAAATCAAGAGACCCAGTACTTC.

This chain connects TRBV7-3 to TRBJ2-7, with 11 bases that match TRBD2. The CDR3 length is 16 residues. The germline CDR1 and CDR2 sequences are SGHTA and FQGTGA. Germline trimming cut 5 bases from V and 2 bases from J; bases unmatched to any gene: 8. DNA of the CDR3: TGTGCCAGCAGCCTCTCTAGCGGGGGGACTCCCTACGAGCAGTACTTC. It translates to CASSLSSGGTPYEQYF. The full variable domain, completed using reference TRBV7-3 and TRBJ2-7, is GAGVSQTPSNKVTEKGKYVELRCDPISGHTALYWYRQSLGQGPEFLIYFQGTGAADDSGLPNDRFFAVRPEGSVSTLKIQRTERGDSAVYLCASSLSSGGTPYEQYFGPGTRLTVT.

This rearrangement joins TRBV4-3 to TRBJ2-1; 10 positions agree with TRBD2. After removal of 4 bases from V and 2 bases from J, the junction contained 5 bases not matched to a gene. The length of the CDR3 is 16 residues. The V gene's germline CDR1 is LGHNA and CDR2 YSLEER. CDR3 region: CASSLLAGDTYNEQFF. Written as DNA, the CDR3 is TGCGCCAGCAGCCTCCTAGCGGGGGACACCTACAATGAGCAGTTCTTC.

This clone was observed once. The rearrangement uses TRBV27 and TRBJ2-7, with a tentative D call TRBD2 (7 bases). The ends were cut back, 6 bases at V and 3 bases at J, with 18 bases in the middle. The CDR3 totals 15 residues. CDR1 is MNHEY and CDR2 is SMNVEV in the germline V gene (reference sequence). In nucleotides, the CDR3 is TGTGCCAGCAGCCGGGGGGCAGGGGTATACTACGAGCAGTACTTC. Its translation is CASSRGAGVYYEQYF.